This T cell receptor beta chain was identified during a study of blood T cells in healthy people across ages. Study-wide points: Diversity was higher, and naive CD4+ cells more numerous, in long-lived donors than in aged donors.

It was with a sample-barcoded 5' primer and a J-beta primer mix that a second PCR of about 6 to 11 cycles was run. TCRdb reprocessed the 5' RACE reads with MiXCR, giving one entry per CDR3 protein. The sample yields about 680,000 distinct CDR3 sequences, about half seen once. CDR3 length: 16 amino acids. Germline lookup yields CDR1 MNHEY and CDR2 SVGEGT. To note about this clonotype: What it recognizes is unknown.

The sample comprised blood. The clonotype comes from a woman aged 55 to 70 in good health. The chain is built from TRBV6-2 or TRBV6-3 and TRBJ2-1, with D perhaps assigned TRBD1 or TRBD2 (5 bases each). The end of the DNA aligns better with TRBJ2-7, so the J call may be wrong. CDR3 sequence (DNA): TGTGCCAGCAGAAGCAGTCCGGGACGCTCCTACAATGAGCAGTACTTC. Amino acid sequence: CASRSSPGRSYNEQYF.